The rows below give T cell receptor beta chains drawn from one sample of a study of blood T cells in healthy people across ages. TCRdb used MiXCR to reprocess the 5' RACE reads, holding one entry per CDR3 protein. Of about 1 million distinct CDR3 sequences listed, around 43% are singletons. The sample taken for sequencing was blood. All receptors come from a woman aged 55-70 years in good health. Both conserved end residues are part of each CDR3. A D gene is named only where the DNA matches it firmly. Clone size is stated in some rows and not others, as once, few, many or a class when expanded.

many,TRBV7-9,.,TRBJ2-7,CASSLAGTYEQYF,TGCGCCAGCAGCTTGGCGGGGACCTACGAGCAGTACTTC
.,TRBV10-1,TRBD1,TRBJ2-5,CASSGSGQKETQYF,TGCGCCAGCAGTGGGTCGGGACAGAAAGAGACCCAGTACTTC
.,TRBV7-3,TRBD1,TRBJ2-7,CASSSWGQGYEQYF,TGTGCCAGCAGCTCCTGGGGACAGGGTTACGAGCAGTACTTC
few,TRBV6-1,.,TRBJ1-2,CASSDIGGTYYGYTF,TGTGCCAGCAGTGATATTGGAGGTACTTACTATGGCTACACCTTC
.,TRBV5-1,.,TRBJ2-3,CASKWTKGGTDTQYF,TGCGCCAGCAAGTGGACAAAGGGGGGCACAGATACGCAGTATTTT
once,TRBV5-1,.,TRBJ1-1,CASWEGLNTEVFF,TGCGCCTCATGGGAGGGCTTGAACACTGAAGTTTTCTTT
.,TRBV11-2,TRBD2,TRBJ2-3,CASSLWAGGTDTQYF,TGTGCCAGCAGCTTATGGGCGGGAGGGACAGATACGCAGTATTTT
.,TRBV6-2/TRBV6-3,.,TRBJ2-1,CASTASGTSYNEQFF,TGTGCCAGCACCGCAAGCGGTACATCCTACAATGAGCAGTTCTTC
.,TRBV20-1,TRBD2,TRBJ2-7,CSALGRSGRFSYEQYF,TGCAGTGCCCTGGGTCGTAGCGGGAGGTTTTCCTACGAGCAGTACTTC
.,TRBV6-6,TRBD2,TRBJ2-7,CASRPTSGSLSEQYF,TGTGCCAGCAGGCCAACTAGCGGGTCTTTAAGCGAGCAGTACTTC
.,TRBV4-1,TRBD1,TRBJ1-1,CASSSIPIGSGGNTEAFF,TGCGCCAGCAGCTCGATACCCATCGGCTCAGGGGGGAACACTGAAGCTTTCTTT
.,TRBV5-4,.,TRBJ1-2,CASSLGREDGYTF,TGTGCCAGCAGTCTCGGCAGGGAGGATGGCTACACCTTC
once,TRBV28,.,TRBJ2-7,CASRGASGIASEQYF,TGTGCCAGCAGGGGGGCCTCGGGGATCGCCAGCGAGCAGTACTTC
.,TRBV27,TRBD2,TRBJ2-7,CASSLSGSSHEQYF,TGTGCCAGCAGTTTGAGCGGGAGTAGCCACGAGCAGTACTTC
.,TRBV15,.,TRBJ2-7,CATSRAIGDGLYEQYF,TGTGCCACCAGCAGGGCCATAGGGGACGGACTATACGAGCAGTACTTC
few,TRBV28,TRBD1,TRBJ1-5,CASRTGTGGSLQPQHF,TGTGCCAGCAGGACCGGGACAGGGGGCAGTCTTCAGCCCCAGCATTTT
.,TRBV29-1,TRBD2,TRBJ2-5,CSVRLADNEQYF,TGCAGCGTTCGGCTAGCGGACAATGAGCAGTACTTC
.,TRBV18,.,TRBJ2-7,CASSPWDGGISFEQYF,TGTGCCAGCTCACCGTGGGATGGCGGAATCTCCTTCGAGCAGTACTTC
few,TRBV10-3,TRBD1,TRBJ2-7,CAISESPTGGYEQYF,TGTGCCATCAGTGAGTCCCCGACAGGGGGCTACGAGCAGTACTTC
.,TRBV7-2,.,TRBJ2-1,CASSRDTYNEQFF,TGTGCCAGCAGCCGGGACACTTACAATGAGCAGTTCTTC
.,TRBV29-1,.,TRBJ2-7,CSVEDGYSYEQYF,TGCAGCGTCGAAGACGGATATTCCTACGAGCAGTACTTC
.,TRBV30,TRBD2,TRBJ2-5,CAWRAWASGIGETQYF,TGTGCCTGGAGGGCCTGGGCTAGCGGGATAGGAGAGACCCAGTACTTC
.,TRBV5-1,TRBD2,TRBJ2-1,CASSLSIAGDNYNEQFF,TGCGCCAGCAGCTTGTCCATAGCGGGAGACAATTACAATGAGCAGTTCTTC
.,TRBV5-1,.,TRBJ2-3,CASSLEGTISTDTQYF,TGCGCCAGCAGCTTGGAAGGTACGATTAGCACAGATACGCAGTATTTT
.,TRBV27,TRBD1,TRBJ2-7,CASTLVRQGAKEQYF,TGTGCCAGCACCCTAGTGCGGCAGGGGGCAAAAGAGCAGTACTTC
few,TRBV27,.,TRBJ2-6,CASSRPGTPNVLTF,TGTGCCAGCAGTCGACCCGGGACGCCTAACGTCCTGACTTTC
few,TRBV7-2,.,TRBJ1-6,CASSFHGGNSPLHF,TGTGCCAGCAGCTTTCATGGGGGGAATTCACCCCTCCACTTT
few,TRBV4-1,.,TRBJ2-7,CASSQVVNSNYEQYF,TGCGCCAGCAGCCAAGTAGTAAACTCCAACTACGAGCAGTACTTC
few,TRBV6-1,.,TRBJ2-4,CVSSNERPGEQYF,TGTGTCAGCAGTAACGAGAGGCCCGGGGAGCAGTACTTC
.,TRBV12-3/TRBV12-4,.,TRBJ2-1,CASSRRELPGNEQFF,TGTGCCAGCAGCCGAAGGGAACTCCCGGGGAATGAGCAGTTCTTC
.,TRBV20-1,TRBD2,TRBJ2-1,CSARGRRESSYNEQFF,TGCAGTGCTAGAGGTCGGCGGGAGAGCTCCTACAATGAGCAGTTCTTC